The rows below give T cell receptor beta chains drawn from one sample of a study of blood T cell repertoires in COVID-19. The data were produced by immunoSEQ multiplex PCR, yet TCRdb's version contains in-frame clones alone and is incomplete. Of approximately 94,000 clones detected, more than 75% appear once; the ten largest clones hold roughly 12%. The sample was peripheral blood. The source is a human donor in a cohort sampled during active COVID-19. CDR3s include the opening cysteine and the closing phenylalanine or tryptophan. A D gene is named only where the DNA matches it firmly. For some rows the clone size is stated as once, few or many, or as a class when expanded; others skip it.

j_call v_call d_call clone_size cdr3_nt cdr3_aa
TRBJ1-4 TRBV6-1 NA few TGTGCCAGCAGTGAAGTACAGCTCTTTGAAAAACTGTTTTTT CASSEVQLFEKLFF
TRBJ2-7 TRBV20-1 TRBD2 NA TGCAGTGCTAGTCGGGCTAGCGGGACGTACGAGCAGTACTTC CSASRASGTYEQYF
TRBJ1-3 TRBV30 TRBD1 NA TGTGCCTGGAGTGTCCAGGGGGCGCGTGGAAACACCATATATTTT CAWSVQGARGNTIYF
TRBJ2-3 TRBV6-2/TRBV6-3 NA NA TGTGCCAGCAGTTACGGAACCCTGATAGCTTCGGTCGAGGCGCAGTATTTT CASSYGTLIASVEAQYF
TRBJ1-6 TRBV6-2/TRBV6-3 TRBD1 few TGTGCCAGCAGTCTCTCGGGACAGGGGAATTCACCCCTCCACTTT CASSLSGQGNSPLHF
TRBJ2-2 TRBV19 NA once TGTGCCAGTAGGTCGGGAGAGGGGTTTTTCGGGGAGCTGTTTTTT CASRSGEGFFGELFF
TRBJ1-1 TRBV5-6 NA NA TGTGCCAGCAGCTTCGGTTTTGGCACTGAAGCTTTCTTT CASSFGFGTEAFF
TRBJ2-1 TRBV9 TRBD2 few TGTGCCAGCAGCGTAGAATGGACTAGCGGTCGGCAGTTCTTC CASSVEWTSGRQFF
TRBJ2-7 TRBV18 NA NA TGTGCCAGCTCACCGCAATCGGGGGACGAGCAGTACTTC CASSPQSGDEQYF
TRBJ1-1 TRBV29-1 NA NA TGCAGCGTTGTTAGGGGGACGAACACTGAAGCTTTCTTT CSVVRGTNTEAFF
TRBJ2-5 TRBV6-1 NA NA TGTGCCAGCAGTGAAGCGTGGGCGGGCCACCAGTACTTC CASSEAWAGHQYF
TRBJ1-1 TRBV7-2 NA NA TGTGCCAGCAGCTTAGGACAGGTGAACACTGAAGCTTTCTTT CASSLGQVNTEAFF
TRBJ2-7 TRBV6-5 NA few TGTGCCAGCAGCCTCACAGGACACGACGAGCAGTACTTC CASSLTGHDEQYF
TRBJ1-5 TRBV6-1 NA NA TGTGCCAGCAGTGAATCCAGGGGCGGAGGTCAGCCCCAGCATTTT CASSESRGGGQPQHF
TRBJ1-3 TRBV7-2 NA NA TGTGCCAGCAGCTTACTATCCGGAAACACCATATATTTT CASSLLSGNTIYF
TRBJ2-7 TRBV3-1/TRBV3-2 NA NA TGTGCCAGCAGCCCTAGATTTTCGGACTACGAGCAGTACTTC CASSPRFSDYEQYF
TRBJ2-1 TRBV24-1 NA NA TGTGCCACCAGTGGTCTAGCCGGGGATGAGCAGTTCTTC CATSGLAGDEQFF
TRBJ2-7 TRBV18 TRBD2 NA TGTGCCAGCTCACCGATCAGCGGGAAGGAGGAGGAGCAGTACTTC CASSPISGKEEEQYF
TRBJ2-5 TRBV6-2/TRBV6-3 TRBD1 once TGTGCCAGCAGCCGCGGACAGGGGGCGTGGGAGACCCAGTACTTC CASSRGQGAWETQYF
TRBJ2-1 TRBV5-1 TRBD2 NA TGCGCCAGCAGCTCTAGCGGGGGGATTGATGAGCAGTTCTTC CASSSSGGIDEQFF
TRBJ2-1 TRBV6-1 NA NA TGTGCCAGCAGTGAAACAGGCAGGTACAATGAGCAGTTCTTC CASSETGRYNEQFF
TRBJ2-4 TRBV4-3 NA NA TGCGCCAGCAGCCAAGATCCGGCAGGAGGGAGAAACATTCAGTACTTC CASSQDPAGGRNIQYF
TRBJ1-1 TRBV30 TRBD1 NA TGTGCCTGGAGTCCGACGGGACAGGGGAACACTGAAGCTTTCTTT CAWSPTGQGNTEAFF
TRBJ2-3 TRBV12-3/TRBV12-4 NA NA TGTGCCAGCAGTTTGACAGTCACAGATACGCAGTATTTT CASSLTVTDTQYF
TRBJ1-4 TRBV30 NA NA TGTGCCTGGAGTGGAGGAACGGGGGAAAAACTGTTTTTT CAWSGGTGEKLFF
TRBJ2-7 TRBV6-2/TRBV6-3 NA NA TGTGCCAGCAGTAAAGGGGGCTACGAGCAGTACTTC CASSKGGYEQYF
TRBJ1-1 TRBV29-1 NA few TGCAGCGCCGCGCAGACATACACTGAAGCTTTCTTT CSAAQTYTEAFF